This T cell receptor (beta chain) was identified during a study of blood T cell repertoires in COVID-19. The CDR3 sequence is 15 residues long. Trimming took 5 bases from V and 1 from J, leaving 14 bases between them. The V gene's germline CDR1 is MNHEY and CDR2 SVGEGT. Seattle patient enrollment occurred during active infection, with longitudinal follow-up thereafter. Under the authors' procedure: Nucleated cell number was recorded as an estimate derived from reference gene primer amplification. Sequencing was performed with immunoSEQ multiplex PCR; in TCRdb, only in-frame clones are kept and a portion is missing. V and J calls and clone size follow that table, whereas D and trimming were derived from the DNA. This sample has about 340,000 clones; around nine tenths occur once, and the top ten carry 6% to 8.5%.

The chain is built from TRBV6-2 or TRBV6-3 and TRBJ1-2; maybe TRBD1 (5 bases). The source is a woman in her 70s with COVID-19, enrolled during active disease. The sample consisted of peripheral blood. The CDR3, as DNA: TGTGCCAGCAGTCTCGACAGAAACCTTAACTATGGCTACACCTTC. The encoded protein is CASSLDRNLNYGYTF.